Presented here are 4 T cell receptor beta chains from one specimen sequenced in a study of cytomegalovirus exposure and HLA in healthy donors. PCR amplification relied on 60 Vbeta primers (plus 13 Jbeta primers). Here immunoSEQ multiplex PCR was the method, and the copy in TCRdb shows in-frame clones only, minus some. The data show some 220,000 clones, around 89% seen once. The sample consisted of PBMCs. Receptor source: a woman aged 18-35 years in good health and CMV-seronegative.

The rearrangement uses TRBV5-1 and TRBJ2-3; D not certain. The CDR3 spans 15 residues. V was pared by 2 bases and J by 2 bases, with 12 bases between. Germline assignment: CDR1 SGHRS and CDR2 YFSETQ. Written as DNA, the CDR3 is TGCGCCAGCAGCTTCCCCGTCGACTCCACAGATACGCAGTATTTT. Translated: CASSFPVDSTDTQYF.

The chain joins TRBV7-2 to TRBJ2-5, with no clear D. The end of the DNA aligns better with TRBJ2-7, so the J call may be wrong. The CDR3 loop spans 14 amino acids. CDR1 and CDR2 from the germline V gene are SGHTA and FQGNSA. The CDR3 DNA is TGTGCCAGCAGCTTACCCATTTCTAGATACGAGCAGTACTTC. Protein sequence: CASSLPISRYEQYF.

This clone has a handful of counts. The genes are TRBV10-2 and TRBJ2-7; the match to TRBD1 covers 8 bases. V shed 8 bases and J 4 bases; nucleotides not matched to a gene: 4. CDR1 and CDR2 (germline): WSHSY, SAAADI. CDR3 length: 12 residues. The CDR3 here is CASSGQGYEQYF. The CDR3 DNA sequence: TGCGCCAGCTCCGGACAGGGATACGAGCAGTACTTC.

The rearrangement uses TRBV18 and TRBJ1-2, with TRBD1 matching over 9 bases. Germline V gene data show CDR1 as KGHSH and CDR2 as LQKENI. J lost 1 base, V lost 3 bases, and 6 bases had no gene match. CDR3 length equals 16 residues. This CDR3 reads CASSPDRGLYNYGYTF. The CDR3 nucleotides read TGTGCCAGCTCACCGGACAGGGGACTCTATAACTATGGCTACACCTTC.